This TCR beta chain derives from a study of regulatory T cells in long-lasting Graves disease (dated by TCRdb to about 2021). For context, the study as a whole: Persistent Graves' disease meant more than 5 years of antithyroid drug treatment with TSH receptor autoantibodies that stayed positive. A total of approximately 35 samples were covered by TCR sequencing, comprising roughly 13 persistent and 20 newly diagnosed Graves' disease patients. Peripheral blood TCR sequencing and RNA sequencing compared persistent Graves' disease patients with newly diagnosed Graves' disease patients. On average, persistent Graves' disease patients in the clinical cohort had been on antithyroid drugs for about 9.7 years. The study was registered as a clinical trial and conducted in China.

The investigation overall reported the following: Compared with newly diagnosed patients, persistent Graves' disease patients had lower TCR Shannon entropy and fewer highly expanded clones, which suggests clonal expansion. Peripheral blood alone was examined, since thyroid tissue, which constituted the primary lesion, could not be accessed. Sequencing and analysis were restricted to the TCR beta chain. As a limitation, the authors acknowledged that the small sample size may reduce accuracy. More public clonotypes were shared among persistent patients (around 3,000) than among newly diagnosed patients (approximately 1,000). TRBV28, TRBJ1-2 and TRBJ2-5 were preferentially used in persistent disease, while TRBV20-1 and TRBJ2-1 were favored in newly diagnosed disease.

From its cysteine to its phenylalanine, the CDR3 spans 14 amino acids. The sequence is cut down to CDR3 DNA, 42 bases in frame from base 1. The germline V gene (reference sequence) gives CDR1 as DFQATT and CDR2 as SNEGSKA. The V end loses 6 bases and the J end loses 3 bases, and a stretch of 18 bases separates them. The table lists this clonotype with many counts. Its antigen remains unidentified. No base quality values were provided; no much bigger clone lies one nucleotide off. The meaning of the sample's time point label: persistent/refractory GD, antithyroid drugs over 5 years with positive TRAb. For both TCR sequencing and RNA sequencing, RNA was extracted from PBMCs in TRIzol. The diagnosis of Graves' disease was made according to American Thyroid Association guidelines. Patients were recruited from an endocrinology department in Xi'an, China. Each patient gave roughly 10 milliliters of peripheral blood, collected in an EDTA anticoagulant tube. Ficoll Paque Plus density gradient separation was used to isolate PBMCs, and no further T cell sorting was done. RNA quality was checked with an Agilent 2100 Bioanalyzer and agarose gel, and concentration with a NanoDrop 2000.

Libraries were constructed by multiplex PCR. The instrument was an Illumina HiSeq 4000. CDR3 regions were amplified by Arm-PCR with iRepertoire HTBI primers to construct TCR beta libraries. Before sequencing, the PCR products went through gel purification. In the paper's pipeline: A total of 62 TRBV and 14 TRBJ segments were identified across samples and were used for gene usage analysis of CDR3 amino acid clonotypes. Filtered high-quality paired reads were merged into contigs using COPE and FqMerger. Contigs were aligned with BLAST to IMGT TRBV, TRBD and TRBJ reference genes, and CDR3 was defined per IMGT. Clonotypes above 0.1% frequency were classified as highly expanded clones. Repertoire diversity was measured by Shannon entropy, and V-J evenness by the Gini coefficient. Public clonotypes were defined as clonotypes shared by more than one individual. The raw public data were reprocessed by TCRdb itself: fastp quality trimming at Q25, MiXCR clonotype calling, in-frame beta chains only. For every CDR3 protein sequence, its rows merge into one entry that carries the most common genes and DNA. The authors' filters were not applied to this entry. The sample records roughly 300,000 distinct CDR3 sequences, roughly a fifth of which are singletons. The ten largest make up roughly three fifths of the sample.

This clonotype was sampled from a female donor with Graves disease. The rearrangement combines TRBV20-1 with TRBJ2-7; the D gene is possibly TRBD1 or TRBD2, with 5 bases matching each. The material sequenced was peripheral blood mononuclear cells (PBMCs), taken when the disease was refractory, from a patient treated with antithyroid drugs. The CDR3 in this case is CSAGDGRSVYEQYF. The sequenced DNA is TGCAGTGCGGGGGATGGACGGAGTGTCTACGAGCAGTACTTC.